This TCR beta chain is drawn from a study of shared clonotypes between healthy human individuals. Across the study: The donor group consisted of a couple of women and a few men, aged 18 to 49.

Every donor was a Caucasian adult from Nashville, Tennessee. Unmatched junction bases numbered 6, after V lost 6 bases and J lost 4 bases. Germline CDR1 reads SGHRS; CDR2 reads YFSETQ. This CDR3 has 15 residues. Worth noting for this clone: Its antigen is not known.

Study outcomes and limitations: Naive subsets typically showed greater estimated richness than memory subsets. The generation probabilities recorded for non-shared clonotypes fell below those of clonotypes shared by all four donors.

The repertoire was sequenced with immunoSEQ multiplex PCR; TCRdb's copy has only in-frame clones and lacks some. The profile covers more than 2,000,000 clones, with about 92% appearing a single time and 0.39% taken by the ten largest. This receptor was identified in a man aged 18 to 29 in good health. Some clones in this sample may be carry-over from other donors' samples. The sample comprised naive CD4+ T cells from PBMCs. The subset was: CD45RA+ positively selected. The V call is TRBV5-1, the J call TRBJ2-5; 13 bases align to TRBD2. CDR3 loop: CASKPGLAGRETQYF. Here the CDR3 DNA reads TGCGCCAGCAAACCGGGACTAGCGGGAAGAGAGACCCAGTACTTC.